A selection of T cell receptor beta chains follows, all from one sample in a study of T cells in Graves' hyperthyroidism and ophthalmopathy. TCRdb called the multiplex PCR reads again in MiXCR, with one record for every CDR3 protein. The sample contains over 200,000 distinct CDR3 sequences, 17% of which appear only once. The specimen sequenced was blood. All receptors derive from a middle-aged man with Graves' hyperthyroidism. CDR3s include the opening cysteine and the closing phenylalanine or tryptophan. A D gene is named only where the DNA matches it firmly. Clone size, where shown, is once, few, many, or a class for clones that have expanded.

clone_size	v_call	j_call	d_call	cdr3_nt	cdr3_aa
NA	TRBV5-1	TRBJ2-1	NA	TGCGCCAGCAGCTTGGTACGGGGGTCCTCCTACAATGAGCAGTTCTTC	CASSLVRGSSYNEQFF
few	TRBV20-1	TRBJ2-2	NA	TGCAGTGCTAGAAACCAGGGACTCGCCACCGGGGAGCTGTTTTTT	CSARNQGLATGELFF
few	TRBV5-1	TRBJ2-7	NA	TGCGCCAGCAGCTTGGAGGCCCCGGCAGGGGCATACGAGCAGTACTTC	CASSLEAPAGAYEQYF
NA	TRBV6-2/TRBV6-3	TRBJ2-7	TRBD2	TGTGCCAGCAGCCAACGTCGGCCGGCTAGCGGGAGGAGTAAGGTCACCTACGAGCAGTACTTC	CASSQRRPASGRSKVTYEQYF
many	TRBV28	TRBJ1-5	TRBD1	TGTGCCAGCAGCCCCGACAGGGAGGATCAGCCCCAGCATTTT	CASSPDREDQPQHF
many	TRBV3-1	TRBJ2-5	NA	TGTGCCAGCAGCCAAGGTTTGGCGGAAGAAGAGACCCAGTACTTC	CASSQGLAEEETQYF
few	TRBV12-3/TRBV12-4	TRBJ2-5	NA	TGTGCCAGCCGGGCAAGTCTAGAGACCCAGTACTTC	CASRASLETQYF
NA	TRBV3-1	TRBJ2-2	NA	TGTGCCAGCAGCCAGGGTTCGTACACCGGGGAGCTGTTTTTT	CASSQGSYTGELFF
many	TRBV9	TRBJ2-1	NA	TGTGCCAGCAGCGTCCCTAACGCACAGGGCGGCTTAAAGAATGAGCAGTTCTTC	CASSVPNAQGGLKNEQFF
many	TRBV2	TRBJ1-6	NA	TGTGCCAGCAGTGATCGGGGAGTGGGCTCACCCCTCCACTTT	CASSDRGVGSPLHF
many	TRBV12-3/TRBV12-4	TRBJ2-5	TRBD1	TGTGCCAGCAGTGACGACAGGGCCCAAGAGACCCAGTACTTC	CASSDDRAQETQYF
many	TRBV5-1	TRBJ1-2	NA	TGCGCCAGCAGCCCTACCGCTGGTGGCTACACCTTC	CASSPTAGGYTF
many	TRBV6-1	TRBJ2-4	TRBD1	TGTGCCAGCAGTGAGGGGACAGGGTGGGAGGCCAAAAACATTCAGTACTTC	CASSEGTGWEAKNIQYF
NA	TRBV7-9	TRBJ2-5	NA	TGTGCCAGCAACCCTTTCTCCACTAGGGGAGTCGAGACCCAGTACTTC	CASNPFSTRGVETQYF
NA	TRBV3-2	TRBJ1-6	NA	TGTGCCAGCAACCCAAGGCTCTATCCACCCCTCCACTTT	CASNPRLYPPLHF
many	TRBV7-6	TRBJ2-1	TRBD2	TGTGCCAGCAGCATCACTAGCGGAAGGGGGGGTGAGCAGTTCTTC	CASSITSGRGGEQFF
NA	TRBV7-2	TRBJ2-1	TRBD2	TGTGCCAGCAGCTATTGGACTAGCGGGAGAAGGTTGGGGCATGAGCAGTTCTTC	CASSYWTSGRRLGHEQFF
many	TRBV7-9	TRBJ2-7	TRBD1	TGTGCCAGCAGCTTAGGGGAACGGACAGGCTACTCCTACGAGCAGTACTTC	CASSLGERTGYSYEQYF
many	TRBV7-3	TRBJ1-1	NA	TGTGCCAGCAGCGAAGAAATGAACACTGAAGCTTTCTTT	CASSEEMNTEAFF
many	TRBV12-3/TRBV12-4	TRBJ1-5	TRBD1	TGTGCCAGCAGCGGACAGGTAAAGGCGCCCCAGCATTTT	CASSGQVKAPQHF
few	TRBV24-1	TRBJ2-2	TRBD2	TGTGCCACCAGCTGGACTAGCGGGAGCGCCGGGGAGCTGTTTTTT	CATSWTSGSAGELFF
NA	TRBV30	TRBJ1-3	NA	TGTGCCTGGAGTTTGGTCGCGGGATCTGGAAACACCATATATTTT	CAWSLVAGSGNTIYF
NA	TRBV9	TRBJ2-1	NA	TGTGCCAGCAGCGCCCTCGATGGAAGTTTAGAGCAGTTCTTC	CASSALDGSLEQFF
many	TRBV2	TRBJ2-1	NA	TGTGCCAGCACAGGGTACGGCAATGAGCAGTTCTTC	CASTGYGNEQFF
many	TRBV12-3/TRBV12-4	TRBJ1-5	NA	TGTGCCAGCAGTCACGATCCATATCAGCCCCAGCATTTT	CASSHDPYQPQHF
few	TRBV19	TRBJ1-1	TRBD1	TGTGCCAGTAGGGACAGGGTTCTAAGGGACACTGAAGCTTTCTTT	CASRDRVLRDTEAFF
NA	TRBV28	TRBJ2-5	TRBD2	TGTGCCAGCAGTTTTACTTGGGGCGCAGGGCTAGCGGGAGGGTTCTCAGAGACCCAGTACTTC	CASSFTWGAGLAGGFSETQYF
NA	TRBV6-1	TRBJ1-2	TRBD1	TGTGCCAGCTCAGGGGGGTTGAGCTATGGCTACACCTTC	CASSGGLSYGYTF
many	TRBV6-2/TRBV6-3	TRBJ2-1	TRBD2	TGTGCCAGCAGTTATACTAGCGGGGAAGGTAATGAGCAGTTCTTC	CASSYTSGEGNEQFF
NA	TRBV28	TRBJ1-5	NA	TGTGCCAGCAGCTATCGTTGGGGGACGGGAGGCAATCAGCCCCAGCATTTT	CASSYRWGTGGNQPQHF
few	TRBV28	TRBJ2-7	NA	TGTGCCAGCAGTTTGTCTCTGAGGAGGGGCGAGCAGTACTTC	CASSLSLRRGEQYF
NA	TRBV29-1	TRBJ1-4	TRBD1	TGCAGCGCCACAGGGGGCCTAAATGAAAAACTGTTTTTT	CSATGGLNEKLFF
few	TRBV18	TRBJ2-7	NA	TGTGCCAGCTCACTTGCCCTAGGGAACGAGCAGTACTTC	CASSLALGNEQYF
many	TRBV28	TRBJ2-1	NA	TGTGCCAGCAGTTTAGGGACCTCCCTAGGGCAGTTCTTC	CASSLGTSLGQFF
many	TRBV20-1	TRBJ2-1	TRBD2	TGCAGTGCTAGAGAGGGGGCTAGCGGGAGATGGTCCACACGGGCACACAATGAGCAGTTCTTC	CSAREGASGRWSTRAHNEQFF